This is a list of T cell receptor beta chains from one sample in a study of blood T cell repertoires in COVID-19. The repertoire was sequenced with immunoSEQ multiplex PCR; TCRdb's copy has only in-frame clones and lacks some. The top ten hold around 0.84% of the sample, which has approximately 300,000 clones, about 89% seen once. Sequencing used peripheral blood. These receptors came from a young man with acute or convalescent COVID-19. Each CDR3 is given with its conserved first and last residue. A D gene is named only where the DNA matches it firmly. Clone size is shown for a subset of rows, as once, few, many or a class of expanded clone.

once | TRBJ2-6 | TRBV30 | TRBD1 | CAWTRDRSSGANVLTF | TGTGCCTGGACCAGGGACAGAAGCTCTGGGGCCAACGTCCTGACTTTC
. | TRBJ1-1 | TRBV21-1 | . | CASPRENTEAFF | TGTGCCAGCCCTCGGGAGAACACTGAAGCTTTCTTT
. | TRBJ2-1 | TRBV5-4 | TRBD1 | CASRREGASYNEQFF | TGTGCCAGCAGGCGAGAGGGGGCTTCCTACAATGAGCAGTTCTTC
. | TRBJ2-5 | TRBV5-4 | TRBD2 | CASSLMRPSGDRVKETQYF | TGTGCCAGCAGCTTGATGCGACCTAGCGGGGACCGTGTTAAAGAGACCCAGTACTTC
many | TRBJ2-2 | TRBV9 | . | CASSVDRNTGELFF | TGTGCCAGCAGCGTAGACAGGAACACCGGGGAGCTGTTTTTT
. | TRBJ1-2 | TRBV18 | TRBD1 | CASSLGTDYNYGYTF | TGTGCCAGCTCACTCGGGACAGACTATAACTATGGCTACACCTTC
. | TRBJ2-1 | TRBV6-4 | TRBD2 | CASSEIAGRGDEQFF | TGTGCCAGCAGTGAGATAGCGGGAAGGGGGGATGAGCAGTTCTTC
. | TRBJ1-2 | TRBV27 | . | CASSLSRLSGDGYTF | TGTGCCAGCAGTCTTAGCAGATTATCAGGGGATGGCTACACCTTC
. | TRBJ2-7 | TRBV2 | . | CASRTTGNYEQYF | TGTGCCAGCAGAACCACAGGGAACTACGAGCAGTACTTC
. | TRBJ1-2 | TRBV11-1 | TRBD1 | CASSPDTGGNYGYTF | TGTGCCAGCAGCCCAGATACAGGGGGCAACTATGGCTACACCTTC
. | TRBJ2-2 | TRBV28 | . | CASRQGGDTGELFF | TGTGCCAGCAGGCAGGGGGGTGACACCGGGGAGCTGTTTTTT
few | TRBJ2-1 | TRBV7-2 | . | CASSPLAVPYNEQFF | TGTGCCAGCAGCCCCTTAGCGGTCCCCTACAATGAGCAGTTCTTC
. | TRBJ1-1 | TRBV6-5 | . | CASRAAGGTEAFF | TGTGCCAGCCGAGCTGCCGGGGGCACTGAAGCTTTCTTT
once | TRBJ2-5 | TRBV7-9 | . | CASSRGHLQETQYF | TGTGCCAGCAGCCGCGGACATCTCCAAGAGACCCAGTACTTC
. | TRBJ1-1 | TRBV12-5 | . | CASGSSVGVVPGTEAFF | TGTGCTAGTGGTTCCTCTGTCGGGGTTGTCCCGGGCACTGAAGCTTTCTTT
. | TRBJ2-1 | TRBV5-8 | TRBD2 | CASSPGTSGRLFEQFF | TGTGCCAGCAGCCCTGGGACTAGCGGGAGATTGTTCGAGCAGTTCTTC
once | TRBJ2-7 | TRBV27 | . | CASSLLDTSYEQYF | TGTGCCAGCAGTTTATTGGACACCTCCTACGAGCAGTACTTC
once | TRBJ1-1 | TRBV4-2 | TRBD1 | CASSRGQGRTEAFF | TGTGCCAGCAGTCGGGGACAGGGGAGGACTGAAGCTTTCTTT
. | TRBJ1-2 | TRBV19 | TRBD1 | CASSISGQPPNYGYTF | TGTGCCAGTAGTATTTCGGGACAGCCACCTAACTATGGCTACACCTTC
. | TRBJ2-7 | TRBV18 | . | CASSPSFYSYEQYF | TGTGCCAGCTCACCTTCGTTCTACTCCTACGAGCAGTACTTC
. | TRBJ1-1 | TRBV5-1 | . | CASSFSNTEAFF | TGCGCCAGCAGCTTCTCTAACACTGAAGCTTTCTTT
. | TRBJ2-5 | TRBV5-1 | TRBD2 | CASSFGGRAEETQYF | TGCGCCAGCAGCTTCGGAGGGAGGGCCGAAGAGACCCAGTACTTC